These 15 T cell receptor beta chains originate from one sample sequenced in a study of blood T cells in healthy people across ages. Sample-barcoded 5' priming and a J-beta primer mix drove a second PCR of about 6 to 12 cycles. One entry per CDR3 protein, called by TCRdb with MiXCR from the 5' RACE reads. The profile shows about 730,000 distinct CDR3 sequences, more than 40% of them singletons. Sequenced material: blood. The origin of the receptors is a woman aged 55-69 years in good health.

In its sample, this clonotype was seen a few times. This chain uses TRBV6-1 with TRBJ2-7; D perhaps matches TRBD2 (5 bases). Germline V lookup: CDR1 MNHNS, CDR2 SASEGT. Trimming cost V 7 bases and J 1 base, with 11 bases left between them. The CDR3 is 13 residues long. CDR3 bases: TGTGCCAGCACGGGGTTTCTTTCCTACGAGCAGTACTTC. Protein product: CASTGFLSYEQYF.

In this sample, this clonotype turned up many times. The chain carries TRBV29-1 and TRBJ2-7; possible D gene TRBD2, 5 bases. Deletions cut 6 bases from V and 0 bases from J, with 15 bases between. There are 14 residues in the CDR3. Germline V gene sequence: CDR1 SQVTM, CDR2 ANQGSEA. In nucleotides, the CDR3 is TGCAGCGTGGCTTCGACGGGGAGCTCCTACGAGCAGTACTTC. It encodes CSVASTGSSYEQYF.

The genes are TRBV6-5 and TRBJ1-2, with unresolved D. Deletions cut 1 base from V and 0 bases from J, with 15 bases between. The CDR3 runs 17 residues. Germline CDR1 and CDR2: MNHEY and SVGAGI. The CDR3 sequence: CASSYFNPGPTNYGYTF. The CDR3 DNA reads as TGTGCCAGCAGTTACTTTAATCCAGGTCCAACTAACTATGGCTACACCTTC.

The rearrangement uses TRBV14 and TRBJ2-4; TRBD1 agrees at 8 bases. This CDR3 has 13 amino acids. Per germline, CDR1 SGHDN and CDR2 FVKESK. V shed 4 bases, J shed 15 bases, and the junction held 11 bases outside the gene matches. CDR3: CASSLGQGYERYF. The DNA of the CDR3 is TGTGCCAGCAGCCTCGGACAGGGCTACGAGCGGTACTTC.

This clonotype was detected a few times. The rearrangement joins TRBV19 to TRBJ2-3; TRBD2 matches at 8 bases. The CDR3 is 15 residues long. Germline V gene lookup returns CDR1 LNHDA and CDR2 SQIVND (reference sequence). The J segment lost 5 bases and the V segment lost 6 bases, leaving 10 bases of the junction unmatched. CDR3 in amino acids: CASRVGGALGDTQYF. The CDR3 DNA sequence: TGTGCCAGTAGGGTCGGGGGGGCATTAGGAGATACGCAGTATTTT.

V gene TRBV5-1 combines with J gene TRBJ1-4, with D possibly matching TRBD1 (6 bases). V dropped 5 bases and J dropped 8 bases, with 13 bases sitting between them. Germline V gene lookup returns CDR1 SGHRS and CDR2 YFSETQ. The CDR3 contains 13 residues. The CDR3 loop reads CASREQGGEKLFF. CDR3 bases: TGCGCCAGCAGGGAACAGGGAGGGGAAAAACTGTTTTTT.

Turning to this clonotype: It may be a read error: a sequence one base away is much more abundant. The chain carries TRBV12-3 or TRBV12-4 and TRBJ2-7, with D possibly matching TRBD1 (6 bases). V lost 11 bases, J lost 3 bases, and 14 bases lay in between. The CDR3 consists of 12 residues. CDR3 protein: CAAQGLGYEQYF. The DNA of the CDR3 is TGTGCCGCACAGGGTCTGGGCTACGAGCAGTACTTC.

The chain joins TRBV6-5 to TRBJ1-2; a weak D match, TRBD1 (6 bases). CDR1 and CDR2 from the germline V gene are MNHEY and SVGAGI. This CDR3 has 14 residues. V was cut by 2 bases and J by 9 bases, with 16 bases left in between. CDR3 in DNA: TGTGCCAGCAGTTACGGGGCAGACAGGAATAGCTACACCTTC. Protein sequence: CASSYGADRNSYTF.

With respect to this clonotype: At one end, the junction sequence differs from germline, possibly due to a read error. The V gene is TRBV10-3, the J gene TRBJ1-6; D might be TRBD1 (6 bases). Germline CDR1 and CDR2: ENHRY and SYGVKD. This CDR3 has 15 residues. In DNA form, the CDR3 reads TGTGCCATCAGTAGACAGGCGGACGATAATTCACCCCTCGACTTT. It codes for CAISRQADDNSPLDF.

The rearrangement uses TRBV10-3 and TRBJ2-3, with TRBD2 matching over 11 bases. Germline V gives CDR1 ENHRY, CDR2 SYGVKD. With V trimmed by 11 bases and J by 4 bases, 17 bases remained unmatched. CDR3 length: 17 amino acids. CDR3 protein: CASAGLAGLRGADTQYF. CDR3 DNA sequence: TGTGCCTCGGCTGGACTAGCGGGCCTCAGGGGGGCAGATACGCAGTATTTT.

This clonotype was counted between two and nine times. The chain carries TRBV6-6 and TRBJ2-5; D is unclear. CDR3 length equals 12 residues. V was clipped by 2 bases and J by 6 bases, with 7 bases between them. Germline lookup yields CDR1 MNHNY and CDR2 SVGAGI (reference sequence). For the CDR3, the DNA is TGTGCCAGCAGTTACGCTCAAAAGACCCAGTACTTC. It specifies CASSYAQKTQYF.

The chain recombines TRBV7-3 with TRBJ2-1; 10 positions agree with TRBD2. The CDR3 loop spans 15 amino acids. Trimming took 2 bases from V and 8 from J; bases not matched to a gene: 6. Germline V gene sequence: CDR1 SGHTA, CDR2 FQGTGA. The CDR3 DNA reads TGTGCCAGCAGCTTAGGAGCGGGAGGGTCGGATGAGCAGTTCTTC. Its protein is CASSLGAGGSDEQFF.

The chain combines TRBV20-1 with TRBJ2-7; D is undetermined. Germline CDR1 DFQATT, CDR2 SNEGSKA (reference sequence). CDR3 length equals 14 residues. Trimming removed 0 bases from V and 2 bases from J, with 11 bases in between. As DNA, the CDR3 is TGCAGTGCTAGAGATGTCGGGCGTCCCTACGAGCAGTACTTC. Translated: CSARDVGRPYEQYF.

As to this clonotype: A much more abundant neighbour one base away suggests this may be a read error. The DNA of the CDR3 is TGTGCCAGCAGCAAGTCCTACGAGCAGTACTTC. Its protein product is CASSKSYEQYF. V usage is TRBV7-2 and J usage is TRBJ2-7, with unresolved D. From germline, CDR1 is SGHTA and CDR2 FQGNSA. V was pared by 5 bases and J by 1 base, with 3 bases between. The CDR3 is 11 residues long.

The chain combines TRBV4-3 with TRBJ1-4, with D perhaps TRBD1 (5 bases). The CDR3 totals 15 residues. Germline lookup yields CDR1 LGHNA and CDR2 YSLEER. V lost 0 bases to trimming and J lost 8 bases, with 13 bases between them. In nucleotides, the CDR3 is TGCGCCAGCAGCCAAGAAGCCAGGGAAAACGAAAAACTGTTTTTT. It codes for CASSQEARENEKLFF.